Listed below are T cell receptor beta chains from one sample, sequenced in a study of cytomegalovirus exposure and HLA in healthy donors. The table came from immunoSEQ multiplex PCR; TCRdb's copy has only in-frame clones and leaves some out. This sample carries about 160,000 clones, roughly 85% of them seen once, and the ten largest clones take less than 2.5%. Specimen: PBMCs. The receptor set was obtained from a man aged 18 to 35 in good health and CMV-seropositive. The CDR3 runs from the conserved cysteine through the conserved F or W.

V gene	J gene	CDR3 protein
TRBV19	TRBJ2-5	CASSPGTSGKTPRGTQYF
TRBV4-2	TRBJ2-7	CASSQSGSESYEQYF
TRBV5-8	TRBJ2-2	CASSFFPVTGELFF
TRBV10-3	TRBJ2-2	CAIRLSDPGELFF
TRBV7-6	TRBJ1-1	CASSFPGGKDTEAFF
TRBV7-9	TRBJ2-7	CASSLLSGEQYF
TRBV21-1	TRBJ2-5	CASSKEVLGTDDWETQYF
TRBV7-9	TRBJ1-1	CSSHSRGRGDTEAFF
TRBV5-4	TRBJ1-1	CASSLSAATAGSTEAFF
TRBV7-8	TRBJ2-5	CATGQGTETQYF
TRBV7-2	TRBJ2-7	CASSLGTGPTYEQYF
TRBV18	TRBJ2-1	CASSPPAQRGGQQFF
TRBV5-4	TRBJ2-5	CASSLELVSEETQYF
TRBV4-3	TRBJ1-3	CASSQGVQGTGNTIYF
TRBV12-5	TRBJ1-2	CASGPDSLIFGYTF
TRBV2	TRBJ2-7	CASSARDRGEQYF
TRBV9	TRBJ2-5	CASSVEGAGTQYF
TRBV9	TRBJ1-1	CASSAGTGLNTEAFF
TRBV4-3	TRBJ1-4	CASSLTGGPNEKLFF
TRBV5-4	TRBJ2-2	CASSYGGGAGELFF
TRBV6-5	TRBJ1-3	CASSYSRSAGNTIYF
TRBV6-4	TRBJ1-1	CARRGTGVSEAFF
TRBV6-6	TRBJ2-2	CASRSGGANTGELFF
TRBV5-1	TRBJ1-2	CASSLQPGQGGYGYTF
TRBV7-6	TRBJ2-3	CASSLGAGYTDTQYF
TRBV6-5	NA	CASSSDWRSYEQYF
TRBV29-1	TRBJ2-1	CSVDGTGRYDNEQFF
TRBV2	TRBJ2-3	CASSGQGRTDTQYF
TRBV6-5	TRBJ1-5	CASRSDRGQPQHF
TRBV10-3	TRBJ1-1	CAISVGGAQAFF
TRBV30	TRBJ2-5	CAWSPGQGALYF
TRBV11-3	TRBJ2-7	CASSQGTAGEQYF
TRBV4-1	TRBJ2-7	CASSETGNEQYF
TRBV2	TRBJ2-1	CASSETSTGLYEQFF
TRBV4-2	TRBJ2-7	CASSQDLRLGEQYF
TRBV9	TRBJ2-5	CASSSERGAWETQYF
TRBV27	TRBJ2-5	CASSPGTGGEETQYF
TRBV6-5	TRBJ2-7	CASSVAGGPYEQYF
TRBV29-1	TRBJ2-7	CSVVLEGAYEQYF
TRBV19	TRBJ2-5	CASSIRETQYF
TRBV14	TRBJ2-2	CASSPTTTSGYTGELFF
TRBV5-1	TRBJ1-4	CASSLGQNEKLFF
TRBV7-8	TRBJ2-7	CASSNGRGAYEQYF
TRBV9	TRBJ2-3	CASSPWASGGASFMGDTQYF
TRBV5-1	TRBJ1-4	CASSLEAGRNEKLFF
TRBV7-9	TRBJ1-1	CASSVDSVFEAFF
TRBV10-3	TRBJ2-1	CAISVSGTSGGKNNEQFF
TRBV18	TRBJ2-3	CASSLFEGVRDTQYF
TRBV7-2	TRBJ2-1	CASSWGASSYNEQFF
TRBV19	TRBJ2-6	CATTGGGGANVLTF
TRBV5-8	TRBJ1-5	CASSLSGNQPQHF
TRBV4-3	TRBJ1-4	CASSHASGTGDEKLFF
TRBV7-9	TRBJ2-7	CASSLLSDRSYEQYF
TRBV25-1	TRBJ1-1	CASSEYGGGKTEAFF
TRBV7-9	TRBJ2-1	CASSRGLAGGQVEQFF
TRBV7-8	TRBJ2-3	CASSLGLAGDTQYF
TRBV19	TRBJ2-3	CASSSSTQGVWTARQNTQYF
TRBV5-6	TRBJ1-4	CASSLADRTNEKLFF
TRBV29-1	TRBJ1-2	CSVTRGNGYTF
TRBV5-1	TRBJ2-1	CASSLTRQGFHEQFF